This T cell receptor beta chain appears in the sequencing data of a study of T cells expressing NK-cell markers. In germline, CDR1 is SQVTM, CDR2 ANQGSEA. The CDR3 is made up of 14 amino acids. A remark on this clonotype: Antigen: not known.

Study results and caveats: Dominant NKG2C+ clonotypes in six donors made up 1.0-7.0% of CD8+ T cells.

After re-calling the 5' RACE reads, TCRdb lists one entry per CDR3 protein, DNA absent. The sample data list 350,000 to 450,000 distinct CDR3 sequences. The origin of this receptor is a man between 18 and 69 years old in good health. The specimen sequenced was blood T cells: a sorted CD56 or NKG2C T cell subset, CD4+ or CD8+ T cells, or bulk PBMC T cells (not recorded which). The chain employs TRBV29-1 and TRBJ2-4; the D call of TRBD2 rests on TCRdb alone, since no DNA is present to check it. The CDR3 region is CSVGSGGGSSIQYF.